The 24 T cell receptor beta chains reported below all come from one sample, sequenced in a study of CD8+ T cells in alopecia areata. Sequencing used cDNA as its template, made by extracting RNA and reverse transcribing it. Generated by immunoSEQ multiplex PCR, the TCRdb table keeps only in-frame clones and is missing some. The sample has 150,000 to 200,000 clones, around 58% seen once. Treatment given: oral pan-JAK inhibitor, 5-10 mg twice daily. The material sequenced was CD8+ T cells sorted from blood, taken at week 24, from a patient treated with tofacitinib. The source is a human donor with alopecia areata.

This clone was seen a few times. The chain uses TRBV7-9 and TRBJ2-5; weak D call: TRBD2 (6 bases). CDR3 size: 15 residues. Germline V gives CDR1 SEHNR, CDR2 FQNEAQ (reference sequence). With 5 bases removed from V and 1 base from J, the gap between germline ends came to 14 bases. The CDR3 DNA sequence: TGTGCCAGCAGCGAAAGACGTAGCGGCCAAGAGACCCAGTACTTC. This codes for CASSERRSGQETQYF. The full variable domain, with the rest looked up from reference TRBV7-9 and TRBJ2-5, is DTGVSQNPRHKITKRGQNVTFRCDPISEHNRLYWYRQTLGQGPEFLTYFQNEAQLEKSRLLSDRFSAERPKGSFSTLEIQRTEQGDSAMYLCASSERRSGQETQYFGPGTRLLVL.

This clone was seen more than once but under ten times. The genes are TRBV15 and TRBJ2-7, with 10 positions matching TRBD1. The V gene's germline CDR1 is LNHNV and CDR2 YYDKDF (reference sequence). J lost 2 bases, V lost 0 bases, and 7 bases had no gene match. This CDR3 contains 17 residues. This CDR3 reads CATSRDSRGTGAYEQYF. The CDR3 region has the DNA TGTGCCACCAGCAGAGATTCCCGTGGGACAGGGGCCTACGAGCAGTACTTC.

This clone was observed a single time. CDR3: CATSDIGDGGGDEQFF. CDR3 coding DNA: TGTGCCACCAGCGACATAGGGGACGGAGGGGGCGATGAGCAGTTCTTC. The chain recombines TRBV15 with TRBJ2-1, with TRBD1 as a possible D gene (7 bases). The CDR3 runs to 16 residues. Germline CDR1 is LNHNV and CDR2 is YYDKDF (reference sequence). V was pared by 5 bases and J by 8 bases, with 22 bases between.

V and J are TRBV9 and TRBJ2-7, with 9 bases matching TRBD1. Germline assignment: CDR1 SGDLS and CDR2 YYNGEE. The CDR3 spans 14 residues. The trim removed 3 bases at V and 0 bases at J, leaving 1 base unmatched. The chain's CDR3 is CASSEQGASYEQYF. As DNA, the CDR3 is TGTGCCAGCAGCGAACAGGGGGCCTCCTACGAGCAGTACTTC.

This clone was picked up a small number of times. V usage is TRBV5-6 and J usage is TRBJ1-2; no reliable D call. Trimming stripped 3 bases from V and 2 bases from J, with 14 bases between. CDR1 and CDR2 from the germline V gene are SGHDT and YYEEEE. This CDR3 spans 15 amino acids. The CDR3 DNA reads as TGTGCCAGCAGCTCAGTTGTCGGGGAAAACTATGGCTACACCTTC. Translation gives CASSSVVGENYGYTF.

The sample holds a few counts of this clone. V gene TRBV25-1 combines with J gene TRBJ1-2, with D hard to call. CDR1 and CDR2 (germline): MGHDK, SYGVNS. The V and J ends lost 3 bases and 6 bases respectively, with 8 bases between them. The CDR3 length is 12 residues. CDR3 residues: CASSDLGNGYTF. Here the CDR3 DNA reads TGTGCCAGCAGTGATTTAGGCAATGGCTACACCTTC.

The V and J genes are TRBV13 and TRBJ1-1, with D possibly matching TRBD1 (5 bases). Germline V gene data show CDR1 as PRHDT and CDR2 as FYEKMQ (reference sequence). The CDR3 sequence is 13 residues long. Trimming took 0 bases from V and 7 from J, leaving 9 bases between them. CDR3 protein: CASSLGREVEAFF. The CDR3 DNA follows: TGTGCCAGCAGCTTAGGCAGGGAGGTTGAAGCTTTCTTT.

V and J are TRBV7-9 and TRBJ2-1; 8 nucleotides align to TRBD1. The V gene end was trimmed by 4 bases and the J gene end by 10 bases; junction bases not matched to a gene: 9. The CDR3 loop spans 14 amino acids. Germline assignment: CDR1 SEHNR and CDR2 FQNEAQ (reference sequence). CDR3 region: CASSSRTGKGEQFF. The DNA for the CDR3 is TGTGCCAGCAGCTCCCGGACAGGGAAGGGCGAGCAGTTCTTC. Full variable domain (rest looked up from reference TRBV7-9 and TRBJ2-1): DTGVSQNPRHKITKRGQNVTFRCDPISEHNRLYWYRQTLGQGPEFLTYFQNEAQLEKSRLLSDRFSAERPKGSFSTLEIQRTEQGDSAMYLCASSSRTGKGEQFFGPGTRLTVL.

This clone was counted only a few times. For the CDR3, the DNA is TGTGCCAGCAGCTTGGGAGCGGGCACTGAAGCTTTCTTT. It yields the protein CASSLGAGTEAFF. The chain recombines TRBV5-6 with TRBJ1-1; no definite D call. V lost 0 bases to trimming and J lost 4 bases, with 7 bases between them. This CDR3 contains 13 residues. The germline V gene has CDR1 SGHDT and CDR2 YYEEEE. The full variable domain, with the rest looked up from reference TRBV5-6 and TRBJ1-1, is DAGVTQSPTHLIKTRGQQVTLRCSPKSGHDTVSWYQQALGQGPQFIFQYYEEEERQRGNFPDRFSGHQFPNYSSELNVNALLLGDSALYLCASSLGAGTEAFFGQGTRLTVV.

This clone was recorded a few times. This sequence joins TRBV11-2 and TRBJ2-5, with a weak D call TRBD2 (6 bases). Per germline, CDR1 SGHAT and CDR2 FQNNGV. CDR3 length: 13 residues. V was trimmed by 1 base and J by 5 bases, leaving 8 bases between them. The CDR3 here is CASSLGGRETQYF. The CDR3 DNA is TGTGCCAGCAGCTTAGGGGGGAGGGAGACCCAGTACTTC.

The gene calls are TRBV25-1 and TRBJ1-1, with D unclear. V was cut by 1 base and J by 5 bases, with 8 bases left in between. Germline CDR1 MGHDK, CDR2 SYGVNS. The CDR3 covers 13 residues. CDR3 region: CASSELGRTEAFF. CDR3 in DNA: TGTGCCAGCAGTGAATTGGGGAGGACTGAAGCTTTCTTT.

In this sample, this clone turned up a few times. The chain is built from TRBV29-1 and TRBJ2-7, with 7 positions matching TRBD1. After removal of 1 base from V and 0 bases from J, the junction contained 6 bases not matched to a gene. This CDR3 contains 15 residues. Germline V lookup: CDR1 SQVTM, CDR2 ANQGSEA. The CDR3 DNA follows: TGCAGCGTTGAAGGTGTACAGGGGAGCTCCTACGAGCAGTACTTC. The encoded protein is CSVEGVQGSSYEQYF.

A single count supports this clone. The rearrangement uses TRBV7-8 and TRBJ1-5, with a tentative D call TRBD1 (6 bases). The V end lost 5 bases, the J end lost 8 bases, and 16 bases lay between the germline ends. Germline V gene sequence: CDR1 SGHVS, CDR2 FQNEAQ. CDR3 length: 14 residues. The CDR3 DNA sequence: TGTGCCAGCAGCCCTTCCGGGACAAATAAGCCCCAGCATTTT. It translates to CASSPSGTNKPQHF.

The chain has TRBV9 and TRBJ1-1; D remains ambiguous. The CDR3 is 13 residues long. Per germline, CDR1 SGDLS and CDR2 YYNGEE. V was pared by 7 bases and J by 1 base, with 11 bases between. The CDR3 sequence is CASDPHENTEAFF. The CDR3 coding sequence is TGTGCCAGCGATCCGCATGAGAACACTGAAGCTTTCTTT. Supplemented by reference TRBV9 and TRBJ1-1, the full variable domain reads DSGVTQTPKHLITATGQRVTLRCSPRSGDLSVYWYQQSLDQGLQFLIQYYNGEERAKGNILERFSAQQFPDLHSELNLSSLELGDSALYFCASDPHENTEAFFGQGTRLTVV.

The chain is built from TRBV30 and TRBJ1-1, with D hard to call. Trimming took 5 bases from V and 0 from J, leaving 19 bases between them. The V gene's germline CDR1 is GTSNPN and CDR2 SVGIG (reference sequence). The CDR3 extends over 16 amino acids. This CDR3 reads CAWAPTSSQLNTEAFF. The CDR3 nucleotides are TGTGCCTGGGCACCCACTTCTTCACAGCTGAACACTGAAGCTTTCTTT.

The rearrangement joins TRBV18 to TRBJ2-7; D unclear. Between the trimmed V and J ends, which lost 6 bases and 0 bases, there was a span of 6 bases. This CDR3 is 12 amino acids long. Germline assignment: CDR1 KGHSH and CDR2 LQKENI. CDR3 sequence reads: CASSSSSYEQYF. Written as DNA, the CDR3 is TGTGCCAGCTCCTCATCCTCCTACGAGCAGTACTTC.

The rearrangement joins TRBV29-1 to TRBJ2-7; no firm D call. The CDR3 is 11 amino acids. V lost 4 bases, J lost 2 bases, and 6 bases lay in between. The germline gives CDR1 SQVTM, CDR2 ANQGSEA. The CDR3 loop is CSVGGPYEQYF. The CDR3 DNA follows: TGCAGCGTTGGAGGTCCCTACGAGCAGTACTTC.

This chain uses TRBV4-1 with TRBJ2-2; 7 nucleotides match TRBD1. V dropped 4 bases and J dropped 2; count of bases not matched to a gene: 7. Germline assignment: CDR1 MGHRA and CDR2 YSYEKL. The CDR3 consists of 16 residues. DNA of the CDR3: TGCGCCAGCAGCCGTAGACAGGGCCCCAACACCGGGGAGCTGTTTTTT. This encodes CASSRRQGPNTGELFF.

The chain links TRBV25-1 to TRBJ2-2; tentatively, D is TRBD2 (5 bases). The germline CDR1 and CDR2 sequences are MGHDK and SYGVNS. The CDR3 consists of 14 residues. V gave up 0 bases and J gave up 9 bases, with 11 bases separating them. This CDR3 reads CASSEYRGHRELFF. CDR3 in DNA: TGTGCCAGCAGTGAATATCGAGGGCACCGGGAGCTGTTTTTT.

This rearrangement joins TRBV29-1 to TRBJ2-7, with D unresolved. Germline loops: CDR1 SQVTM, CDR2 ANQGSEA. Trimming shortened V by 4 bases and J by 2 bases, and 9 bases separated the two germline ends. This CDR3 spans 12 amino acids. The chain's CDR3 is CSVVSEAYEQYF. The CDR3 DNA follows: TGCAGCGTTGTATCGGAAGCCTACGAGCAGTACTTC.

This chain uses TRBV6-9 with TRBJ1-3; D is unresolved. CDR1 is MNHGY, CDR2 SVAAGI, per germline. There are 10 residues in the CDR3. V was pared by 8 bases and J by 2 bases, with 1 base between. The CDR3: CASPGNTIYF. DNA for the CDR3: TGTGCCAGCCCTGGAAACACCATATATTTT.

This clone was detected once. This chain joins TRBV19 and TRBJ1-1; 9 bases match TRBD1. CDR1 and CDR2 (germline): LNHDA, SQIVND (reference sequence). With V trimmed by 6 bases and J by 6 bases, 20 bases remained unmatched. The CDR3 contains 18 residues. The CDR3: CASSPVWRGQGDMAEAFF. In DNA, the CDR3 is TGTGCCAGTAGCCCGGTATGGCGGGGACAGGGAGACATGGCTGAAGCTTTCTTT.

The chain carries TRBV19 and TRBJ2-3; D not resolved. Germline loops: CDR1 LNHDA, CDR2 SQIVND (reference sequence). V was clipped by 3 bases and J by 4 bases, with 5 bases between them. This CDR3 is built from 12 residues. This chain's CDR3 is CASSIWADTQYF. The CDR3 region has the DNA TGTGCCAGTAGTATTTGGGCAGATACGCAGTATTTT.

The count of this clone is one. The chain recombines TRBV30 with TRBJ1-5, with D possibly being TRBD1 (5 bases). V shed 0 bases and J shed 9 bases, with 12 bases lying between them. CDR1 is GTSNPN and CDR2 is SVGIG in the germline V gene (reference sequence). The CDR3 length is 13 residues. The CDR3 loop is CAWSVRGARPQHF. The CDR3 region has the DNA TGTGCCTGGAGTGTAAGAGGGGCTAGGCCCCAGCATTTT.